The next 30 T cell receptor beta chains were all read from a single sample in a study of blood T cell repertoires in COVID-19 (dated by TCRdb to the early 2020s). Library method: the immunoSEQ multiplex PCR assay. Not all clones reach the TCRdb copy of this immuneACCESS table, which keeps in-frame sequences only. Checked studies attribute under half of the gap to unresolved V genes and leave the rest unexplained. For this sample the table gives approximately 210,000 clones, of which about four fifths were detected only once. The ten largest account for 7.6% of the sample. Sequenced input: peripheral blood. These receptors were collected from a woman aged 45-60 years with active or convalescent COVID-19.

The chain couples TRBV18 to TRBJ1-1; D perhaps matches TRBD1 (6 bases). The CDR3 covers 15 residues. V lost 3 bases and J 3 bases, leaving 14 bases between the germline ends. Germline CDR1 reads KGHSH; CDR2 reads LQKENI. The CDR3 loop is CASSPIQGGDTEAFF. CDR3 in DNA: TGTGCCAGCTCACCGATACAGGGTGGGGACACTGAAGCTTTCTTT.

This clone showed up just once. The chain combines TRBV5-1 with TRBJ1-4, with TRBD1 matching over 8 bases. The CDR3 has 15 amino acids. Germline CDR1 and CDR2: SGHRS and YFSETQ. Germline trimming cut 6 bases from V and 7 bases from J; bases unmatched to any gene: 11. Written as DNA, the CDR3 is TGCGCCAGCACCGTATCGGACAGGGTGGGTGAAAAACTGTTTTTT. Protein product: CASTVSDRVGEKLFF. The full variable domain, rest sourced from reference TRBV5-1 and TRBJ1-4, is KAGVTQTPRYLIKTRGQQVTLSCSPISGHRSVSWYQQTPGQGLQFLFEYFSETQRNKGNFPGRFSGRQFSNSRSEMNVSTLELGDSALYLCASTVSDRVGEKLFFGSGTQLSVL.

CDR3 bases: TGTGCCAGCAGCCAAGCGACAGGGACCTATAATTCACCCCTCCACTTT. Encoded protein: CASSQATGTYNSPLHF. The V gene is TRBV5-6, the J gene TRBJ1-6; 7 nucleotides line up with TRBD1. Germline trimming cut 4 bases from V and 2 bases from J; bases unmatched to any gene: 6. This CDR3 comprises 16 residues. The germline CDR1 and CDR2 sequences are SGHDT and YYEEEE.

Comments on this clone: The sample holds other DNA sequences that translate to the same CDR3. The chain has TRBV2 and TRBJ1-1; no reliable D call. Germline CDR1 reads SNHLY; CDR2 reads FYNNEI. CDR3 length equals 11 residues. Trimming left V 3 bases short and J 5 bases short, with 4 bases between. This CDR3 reads CASSERTEAFF. The DNA for the CDR3 is TGTGCCAGCAGTGAGAGGACTGAAGCTTTCTTT.

V gene TRBV18 combines with J gene TRBJ1-5; the D gene is possibly TRBD1 (5 bases). The CDR3 consists of 15 residues. Germline-derived CDR1 and CDR2 are KGHSH and LQKENI. Between the trimmed V and J ends, which lost 1 base and 6 bases, there was a span of 13 bases. The CDR3 bases are TGTGCCAGCTCACCACTAAAAGGGGTGGGTCAGCCCCAGCATTTT. Translated: CASSPLKGVGQPQHF.

V and J are TRBV30 and TRBJ1-2; 9 bases line up with TRBD1. The CDR3 spans 15 residues. Germline V gene data show CDR1 as GTSNPN and CDR2 as SVGIG (reference sequence). Trimming at V came to 0 bases and at J to 7 bases, leaving 9 bases not matched to a gene. The CDR3 region has the DNA TGTGCCTGGAGTGTAGTTCAGGGACAGGGCTTTGGCTACACCTTC. Translating gives CAWSVVQGQGFGYTF.

V is TRBV25-1 and J is TRBJ1-4; maybe TRBD1 (5 bases). The length of the CDR3 is 15 residues. Germline CDR1 MGHDK, CDR2 SYGVNS. V lost 3 bases and J 4 bases, leaving 12 bases between the germline ends. In DNA form, the CDR3 reads TGTGCCAGCAGTGACGGGACTCTCAATAATGAAAAACTGTTTTTT. This translates into CASSDGTLNNEKLFF.

CDR3 sequence: CASSLGGGFAKNIQYF. In DNA, the CDR3 is TGTGCCAGCAGCCTGGGAGGGGGCTTCGCCAAAAACATTCAGTACTTC. The chain is built from TRBV5-6 and TRBJ2-4; D may correspond to TRBD1 or TRBD2 (7 bases each). The CDR3 extends over 16 amino acids. The V end lost 4 bases, the J end lost 1 base, and 15 bases lay between the germline ends. CDR1 and CDR2 (germline): SGHDT, YYEEEE.

J is TRBJ2-5 and V is TRBV12-3 or TRBV12-4, with 7 bases aligning to TRBD1. The CDR3 contains 13 residues. The V and J ends lost 6 bases and 5 bases, in that order; junction bases with no gene match: 6. The CDR3 bases are TGTGCCAGCAGCACGACAGGGTCGGAGACCCAGTACTTC. Amino acid sequence: CASSTTGSETQYF.

V is TRBV10-2 and J is TRBJ1-2, with a weak D call TRBD1 (5 bases). The CDR3 is 12 residues long. From germline, CDR1 is WSHSY and CDR2 SAAADI. V was pared by 6 bases and J by 4 bases, with 9 bases between. In DNA, the CDR3 is TGCGCCAGCAGCCCCCAGGGCTATGGCTACACCTTC. This codes for CASSPQGYGYTF.

The chain is built from TRBV5-1 and TRBJ2-2; no definite D call. Per the germline V gene, CDR1 is SGHRS and CDR2 is YFSETQ. This CDR3 is 15 amino acids long. The V gene lost 0 bases and the J gene lost 6 bases, with 12 bases spanning the gap. The CDR3 coding sequence is TGCGCCAGCAGCTTGGACGCGGTTGGTCCCGGGGAGCTGTTTTTT. It translates to CASSLDAVGPGELFF. The full variable domain, completed using reference TRBV5-1 and TRBJ2-2, is KAGVTQTPRYLIKTRGQQVTLSCSPISGHRSVSWYQQTPGQGLQFLFEYFSETQRNKGNFPGRFSGRQFSNSRSEMNVSTLELGDSALYLCASSLDAVGPGELFFGEGSRLTVL.

This chain connects TRBV2 to TRBJ2-6, with TRBD1 identical over 11 bases. V shed 6 bases, J shed 1 base, and the junction held 8 bases outside the gene matches. Germline CDR1 is SNHLY and CDR2 is FYNNEI. The CDR3 has 18 residues. This CDR3 reads CASSPRDRGRSGANVLTF. The CDR3, as DNA: TGTGCCAGCAGCCCCAGGGACAGGGGGAGGTCTGGGGCCAACGTCCTGACTTTC. The variable domain in full, completed from reference TRBV2 and TRBJ2-6, reads EPEVTQTPSHQVTQMGQEVILRCVPISNHLYFYWYRQILGQKVEFLVSFYNNEISEKSEIFDDQFSVERPDGSNFTLKIRSTKLEDSAMYFCASSPRDRGRSGANVLTFGAGSRLTVL.

This clone was seen a few times. This chain uses TRBV13 with TRBJ2-1, with 11 positions matching TRBD2. The ends lost 7 bases at V and 3 bases at J; junction bases unmatched: 11. CDR1 is PRHDT, CDR2 FYEKMQ, per germline (reference sequence). The CDR3 sequence is 17 residues long. This CDR3 is CASNNKGTSGGYNEQFF. CDR3 nucleotide sequence: TGTGCCAGCAACAATAAAGGGACTAGCGGAGGCTACAATGAGCAGTTCTTC.

The chain carries TRBV2 and TRBJ2-7; 8 positions match TRBD2. V was pared by 8 bases and J by 6 bases, with 12 bases of the junction left unmatched. The CDR3 consists of 14 residues. Germline CDR1 SNHLY, CDR2 FYNNEI. The CDR3, as DNA: TGTGCCAGCGGTTCCGGGACTAGAATCTCCGAGCAGTACGTC. It encodes CASGSGTRISEQYV.

The V call is TRBV18, the J call TRBJ1-2; 7 bases are shared with TRBD1. V shed 3 bases, J shed 6 bases, and the junction held 7 bases outside the gene matches. The CDR3 consists of 14 residues. Germline V gene sequence: CDR1 KGHSH, CDR2 LQKENI. The chain's CDR3 is CASSPVQGINGYTF. The CDR3 DNA sequence: TGTGCCAGCTCACCCGTACAGGGGATTAATGGCTACACCTTC.

This chain connects TRBV6-5 to TRBJ2-2, with 8 nucleotides matching TRBD1. Germline values: CDR1 MNHEY, CDR2 SVGAGI. This CDR3 comprises 15 residues. The trim removed 6 bases at V and 3 bases at J, leaving 6 bases unmatched. The CDR3 DNA sequence: TGTGCCAGCAGGCCCGGACAGGGTTACACCGGGGAGCTGTTTTTT. Its translation is CASRPGQGYTGELFF.

The CDR3 sequence: CASIDRGVQPQHF. DNA for the CDR3: TGTGCCAGCATAGACCGGGGAGTACAGCCCCAGCATTTT. V gene TRBV28 combines with J gene TRBJ1-5, with D unclear. V lost 7 bases, J lost 7 bases, and 14 bases lay in between. The germline V gene has CDR1 MDHEN and CDR2 SYDVKM. This CDR3 spans 13 amino acids.

This clone was counted once. The junction and the germline gene differ at one end; a read error may be behind it. Other DNA sequences of this sample code for an identical CDR3. This chain joins TRBV28 and TRBJ2-3, with 10 bases that match TRBD2. CDR1 is MDHEN and CDR2 is SYDVKM in the germline V gene. The CDR3 has 16 residues. CDR3 in DNA: TGCGCCAGCAGTCCCTATAGCGGGGGGCCCACAGATACGCAGTATTTT. Translating gives CASSPYSGGPTDTQYF.

CDR3 protein: CASSEDPGSSYEQYV. Written as DNA, the CDR3 is TGTGCCAGCAGTGAGGATCCGGGGAGCTCCTACGAGCAGTACGTC. V and J are TRBV6-1 and TRBJ2-7; tentatively, D is TRBD2 (5 bases). There are 15 residues in the CDR3. Trimming took 3 bases from V and 0 from J, leaving 12 bases between them. Germline-derived CDR1 and CDR2 are MNHNS and SASEGT.

The chain carries TRBV13 and TRBJ2-7, with 7 bases that match TRBD2. CDR1 is PRHDT, CDR2 FYEKMQ, per germline (reference sequence). This CDR3 comprises 18 residues. J was trimmed by 5 bases and V by 5 bases; bases with no gene match: 21. The CDR3 DNA reads as TGTGCCAGCAGCCCCCGAACCCTTATGGGGGAGGGCCCAAACGAGCAGTACTTC. It yields the protein CASSPRTLMGEGPNEQYF.

The chain couples TRBV6-5 to TRBJ1-1, with a tentative D call TRBD1 (5 bases). Germline V gene data show CDR1 as MNHEY and CDR2 as SVGAGI. CDR3 length: 15 amino acids. Trimming removed 2 bases at V and 1 base at J, with 11 bases between. Written as DNA, the CDR3 is TGTGCCAGCAGTTACGGGAGGGGACGGAACACTGAAGCTTTCTTT. Translating it yields CASSYGRGRNTEAFF.

This clone was observed once. This chain joins TRBV5-5 and TRBJ1-5, with 8 bases fitting TRBD1. The trim removed 4 bases at V and 7 bases at J, leaving 7 bases unmatched. Germline CDR1 is SGHKS and CDR2 is YYEKEE (reference sequence). The CDR3 loop spans 14 amino acids. DNA for the CDR3: TGTGCCAGCAGCCGGACAGGGTCCGGCCAGCCCCAGCATTTT. Its protein is CASSRTGSGQPQHF.

The chain has TRBV6-4 and TRBJ2-6; no definite D call. Trimming removed 6 bases at V and 4 bases at J, with 10 bases between. The CDR3 is made up of 14 amino acids. CDR1 is MRHNA and CDR2 is SNTAGT in the germline V gene. For the CDR3, the DNA is TGTGCCAGCAGCTCCCTTCCCGGGGCCAACGTCCTGACTTTC. Translation gives CASSSLPGANVLTF.

V and J are TRBV28 and TRBJ1-2; D uncertain. V lost 7 bases and J lost 8, with 17 bases in between. The CDR3 extends over 13 amino acids. CDR1 MDHEN and CDR2 SYDVKM come from the germline V gene. Here the CDR3 reads CASTYPGGLGYTF. CDR3 bases: TGTGCCAGCACCTATCCGGGAGGATTGGGCTACACCTTC.

The chain combines TRBV4-2 with TRBJ2-1; 7 bases agree with TRBD1. There are 14 residues in the CDR3. The ends lost 0 bases at V and 7 bases at J; junction bases unmatched: 3. Germline V lookup: CDR1 LGHNA, CDR2 YNFKEQ. The CDR3 bases are TGTGCCAGCAGCCAAGATCGCAGGGGGAATGAGCAGTTCTTC. Translated: CASSQDRRGNEQFF.

CDR3 bases: TGTGCCAGCAGCCGCGGACAGGGCAGCGAGCAGTACGTC. It translates to CASSRGQGSEQYV. The chain couples TRBV3-1 (or the pseudogene TRBV3-2) to TRBJ2-7; TRBD1 agrees at 8 bases. The germline V gene encodes CDR1 LGHDT and CDR2 YNNKEL (reference sequence). The CDR3 has 13 residues. Trimming cost V 4 bases and J 6 bases; bases outside gene matches: 5.

The CDR3 reads CASMAGGGDTGELFF. The CDR3 DNA reads as TGTGCCAGCATGGCGGGGGGCGGGGACACCGGGGAGCTGTTTTTT. The chain combines TRBV5-4 with TRBJ2-2; TRBD2 aligns across 8 bases. Trimming took 6 bases from V and 3 from J; bases not matched to a gene: 7. The CDR3 runs to 15 residues. The germline CDR1 and CDR2 sequences are SGHNT and YYREEE (reference sequence).

The chain combines TRBV29-1 with TRBJ2-4; tentative D call: TRBD1 (6 bases). The CDR3 contains 11 residues. V lost 7 bases and J lost 10, with 14 bases in between. Germline lookup yields CDR1 SQVTM and CDR2 ANQGSEA. The CDR3 region is CSGRTDSIQYF. CDR3 DNA: TGCAGCGGGAGGACAGATAGTATTCAGTACTTC.

The chain links TRBV10-1 to TRBJ1-1; D remains ambiguous. The CDR3 sequence is 13 residues long. Germline loops: CDR1 WNHNN, CDR2 SYGVQD (reference sequence). The ends were cut back, 4 bases at V and 4 bases at J, with 10 bases in the middle. The CDR3 nucleotides read TGCGCCAGCAGTGCCGTGGGGAGCACTGAAGCTTTCTTT. Amino acids: CASSAVGSTEAFF.

This rearrangement joins TRBV6-4 to TRBJ2-3; 7 bases map to TRBD2. CDR1 is MRHNA and CDR2 is SNTAGT in the germline V gene. Unmatched junction bases numbered 6, after V lost 2 bases and J lost 4 bases. The CDR3 totals 15 residues. CDR3 in amino acids: CASSDVAGAPDTQYF. CDR3 sequence (DNA): TGTGCCAGCAGTGACGTCGCGGGAGCCCCAGATACGCAGTATTTT.